Described below is a single TCR beta chain sequence and its context. Its antigen is not known. Separate from the roughly 730-subject first cohort, the approximately 120-subject validation cohort was the one that the donors belonged to. Repertoires were generated with immunoSEQ multiplex PCR, while TCRdb's copy carries only in-frame clones and drops some. Seen here are about 120,000 clones, more than 85% observed once, and the top ten hold about 4.1%. The sample originates from a study of cytomegalovirus exposure and HLA in healthy donors. Turning to the study itself: The platform used for the 120 or so validation repertoires matched that of the approximately 640 first-cohort repertoires, a later analysis reported. Study-level results: The classifier, whose performance was assessed in both the original and validation cohorts, reportedly diagnosed cytomegalovirus status with high specificity and sensitivity.

This TCR came from a man aged 18 to 35 in good health and CMV-seropositive. Sequencing used PBMCs.

CDR3 bases: TGTGCCAGTAGTAAGACAGGAACCTACGAGCAGTACTTC. This translates into CASSKTGTYEQYF. This chain uses TRBV19 with TRBJ2-7, with D perhaps TRBD1 (6 bases). V was pared by 4 bases and J by 2 bases, with 9 bases between. This CDR3 is built from 13 residues. Germline assignment: CDR1 LNHDA and CDR2 SQIVND (reference sequence).